The clone carrying this TCR beta chain is categorized as medium-sized. Stated time point: sample taken at primary tumor resection. The donors comprised approximately 72 untreated early-stage non-small cell lung cancer patients. Whole RNA obtained from tumor, nontumor lung or frozen PBMC underwent sequencing without sorting. The data were taken from a study of spatial heterogeneity in lung cancer. Carried by each TCR cDNA molecule was a unique molecular identifier. TCRdb used MiXCR to reprocess the 5' RACE reads, holding one entry per CDR3 protein. In the table there are roughly 3,000 distinct CDR3 sequences, around 9.5% of which are singletons. The sequence was obtained from a male donor with early-stage non-small cell lung cancer. Sequenced here: normal lung tissue next to the tumor, sampled at surgery.

CDR3 loop: CASSEDYNEQFF. The CDR3 DNA reads as TGTGCCAGCTCCGAAGATTACAATGAGCAGTTCTTC. The genes are TRBV5-6 and TRBJ2-1, with D unclear. The CDR3 is 12 amino acids. Germline V CDR1 and CDR2: SGHDT, YYEEEE. Trimming removed 7 bases at V and 4 bases at J, with 9 bases between.